The entry below gives a single TCR beta chain sequence along with its context. This clone came up once. No antigen is known for it. No base quality values were provided; no much bigger clone lies one nucleotide off. Per the germline V gene, SGHTA is the CDR1 and FQGNSA is the CDR2. Trimmed from V: 4 bases; trimmed from J: 6 bases; junction bases lacking a gene match: 13. Taken from cysteine to valine, the CDR3 has 16 residues. Just CDR3 DNA is preserved here, 48 bases in frame from base 1. The data stem from a study of blood T cell repertoires in COVID-19 (dated by TCRdb to the early 2020s). About the investigation overall: The collaborator samples originated in the United States, Italy and Spain and spanned the acute and convalescent phases of COVID-19. The dataset comprised deeply sampled blood TCRbeta repertoires from subjects exposed to, actively infected with, or recovered from COVID-19. Samples came from the ongoing ImmuneRACE study (first 160 participants) plus 1,254 subjects from 6 global collaborators. The prospective study material was composed of cDNA or gDNA derived from T cells, B-cell-depleted T cells, or PBMCs. HLA class I and class II types, where available, came from metadata supplied by the sample provider rather than from assay-based typing. A de-identified subject ID, COVID-19 status, age in years and sex were almost always included in the sample metadata. The repertoires were released in a freely available public database intended as a resource for research on the immune response to SARS-CoV-2.

Each collaborating institution followed its own protocols to collect whole blood in K2EDTA tubes. For TCRbeta analysis, collaborator samples were shipped as frozen whole blood, as isolated PBMCs, or as DNA extracted from either sample type. Findings and caveats that apply to the study as a whole: How much clinical and demographic metadata was included differed by source and by participant, and the metadata was provided uncurated.

TCRbeta CDR3 regions were amplified from genomic DNA by means of the immunoSEQ Assay, a bias-controlled multiplex PCR. The paper's data handling went like this. The number of nucleated cells in each sample was estimated from the amplification of reference gene primers within the assay. Sequence reads were collapsed and filtered to measure the absolute abundance of every unique TCRbeta CDR3 rearrangement. Productive Simpson clonality was computed per sample as the square root of Simpson's diversity index over productive rearrangements. TCRdb holds this immuneACCESS table with in-frame rearrangements only. Some clones are missing; in checked studies, unresolved V genes explain under half, and the rest has no known cause. V, J and clone size were drawn from that table, and D and trimming were deduced from the DNA. Across this sample there are around 100,000 clones, with 84% seen only once. Of the sample, more than 20% is held by the ten largest clones.

This clonotype was obtained from a man aged 55 to 70 with acute or convalescent COVID-19. The chain was built from TRBV7-2 and TRBJ2-7; 9 bases in the middle match TRBD2. The sequenced sample consisted of peripheral blood. In nucleotides, the sequence is TGTGCCAGCAGCTCGGTCCTGGCGGGAGGGCCATCCGAGCAGTACGTC. Its amino acids are CASSSVLAGGPSEQYV.